This T cell receptor beta chain was retrieved from a study of tumor-infiltrating lymphocytes in primary liver carcinoma. This clonotype appeared a few times. Both blood RNA, taken from unsorted whole blood, and germline DNA were extracted. A constant-region primer served to make TCR beta cDNA from about 0.45 ug total RNA. Investigators got TCR beta libraries out of three nested multiplex PCR rounds, done with slightly modified ARM-PCR. With TRBV1-TRBV30 forward primers and a C-beta reverse primer, the first two PCR rounds were run for around 11 cycles each. TCRdb re-derived calls from the multiplex PCR reads in MiXCR, one entry per CDR3 protein. The table has about 320,000 distinct CDR3 sequences, around three fifths seen once. Germline assignment: CDR1 SGHAT and CDR2 FQNNGV. The CDR3 loop spans 14 amino acids. The V and J ends lost 5 bases and 5 bases respectively, with 16 bases between them.

The specimen sequenced was peripheral blood. The TCR sequence derives from a woman in her 30s with primary liver carcinoma and hepatitis B virus infection. The chain is built from TRBV11-2 and TRBJ2-7; D not resolved. CDR3 DNA sequence: TGTGCCAGCAGCCGGAGTCTGAATGACGACGAGCAGTACTTC. Translating it yields CASSRSLNDDEQYF.